This TCR beta chain was sequenced for a study of blood T cell repertoires in COVID-19. The CDR3 runs 14 residues. V dropped 7 bases and J dropped 0; count of bases not matched to a gene: 4. Germline CDR1 is SNHLY and CDR2 is FYNNEI. Libraries were prepared by immunoSEQ multiplex PCR; TCRdb keeps only in-frame clonotypes and omits some of them. This table holds 150,000 to 200,000 clones, about 80% found once. This clone was recorded many times. The chain is built from TRBV2 and TRBJ2-3, with 7 positions matching TRBD2. Sequences were obtained from PBMCs or T cells enriched from blood (not recorded which). This sequence originates from an older woman who had recovered from COVID-19. The CDR3 is CASKTSPSTDTQYF. CDR3 nucleotides: TGTGCCAGCAAGACTAGCCCCAGCACAGATACGCAGTATTTT.